This T cell receptor (beta chain) derives from a study of T cell responses to AZD1222 COVID-19 vaccine. Whole-study findings and limits: When two AZD1222 doses had been given, Spike-specific TCR breadth and depth rose. Only 6 or 7 people who got AZD1222 tested seropositive at baseline.

Clones were read by immunoSEQ multiplex PCR, and TCRdb kept only the in-frame ones, dropping some. The sample lists around 160,000 clones, 82% occurring once. V shed 1 base and J shed 1 base, with 13 bases lying between them. CDR1 LGHNT and CDR2 FRNRAP come from the germline V gene. The CDR3 covers 16 residues. About this clone itself: The antigen is unknown.

The V call is TRBV12-5, the J call TRBJ1-1; unclear D gene. The receptor was isolated from an adult in good health. The source was peripheral blood, collected on day 0 of MenACWY control vaccination. CDR3 region: CASGLELNLGNTEAFF. DNA of the CDR3: TGTGCTAGTGGTTTGGAATTAAATCTGGGGAACACTGAAGCTTTCTTT.